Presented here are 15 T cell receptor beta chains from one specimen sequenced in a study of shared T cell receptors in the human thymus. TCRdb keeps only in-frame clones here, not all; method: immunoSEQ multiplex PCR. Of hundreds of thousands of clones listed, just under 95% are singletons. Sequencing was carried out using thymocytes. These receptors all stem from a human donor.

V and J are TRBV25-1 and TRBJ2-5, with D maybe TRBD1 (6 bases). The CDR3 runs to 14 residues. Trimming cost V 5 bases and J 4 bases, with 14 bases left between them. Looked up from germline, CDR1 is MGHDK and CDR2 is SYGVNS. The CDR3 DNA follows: TGTGCCAGCAGTATCCCCGGACAGAGAGAGACCCAGTACTTC. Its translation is CASSIPGQRETQYF.

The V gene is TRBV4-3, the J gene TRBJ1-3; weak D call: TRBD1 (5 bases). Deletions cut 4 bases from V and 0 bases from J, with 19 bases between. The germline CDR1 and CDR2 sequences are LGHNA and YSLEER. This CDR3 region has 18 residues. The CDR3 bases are TGCGCCAGCAGCCCTAACTTGCAAGGGGTTCACTCTGGAAACACCATATATTTT. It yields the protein CASSPNLQGVHSGNTIYF.

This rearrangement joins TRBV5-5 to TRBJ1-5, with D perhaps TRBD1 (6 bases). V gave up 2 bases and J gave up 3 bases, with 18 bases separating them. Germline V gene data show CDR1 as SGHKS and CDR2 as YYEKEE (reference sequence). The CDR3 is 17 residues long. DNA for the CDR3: TGTGCCAGCAGCTTTGGTGACGGGGGCCCTAACAATCAGCCCCAGCATTTT. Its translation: CASSFGDGGPNNQPQHF.

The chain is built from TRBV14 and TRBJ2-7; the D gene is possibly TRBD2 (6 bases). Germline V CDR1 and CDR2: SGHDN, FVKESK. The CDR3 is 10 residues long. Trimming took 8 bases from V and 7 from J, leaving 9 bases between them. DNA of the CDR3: TGTGCCAGCGGGGGGAGGGAGCAGTACTTC. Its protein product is CASGGREQYF.

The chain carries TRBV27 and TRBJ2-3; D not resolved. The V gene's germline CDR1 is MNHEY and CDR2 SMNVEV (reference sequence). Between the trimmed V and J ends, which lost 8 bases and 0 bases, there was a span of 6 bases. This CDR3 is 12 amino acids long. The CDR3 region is CASAVSTDTQYF. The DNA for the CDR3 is TGTGCCAGCGCCGTCAGCACAGATACGCAGTATTTT.

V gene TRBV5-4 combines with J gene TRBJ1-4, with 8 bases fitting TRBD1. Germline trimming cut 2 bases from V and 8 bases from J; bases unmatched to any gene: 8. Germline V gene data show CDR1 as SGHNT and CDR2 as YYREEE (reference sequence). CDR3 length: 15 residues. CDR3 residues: CASSFGQGRPEKLFF. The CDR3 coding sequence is TGTGCCAGCAGCTTTGGACAGGGAAGGCCCGAAAAACTGTTTTTT.

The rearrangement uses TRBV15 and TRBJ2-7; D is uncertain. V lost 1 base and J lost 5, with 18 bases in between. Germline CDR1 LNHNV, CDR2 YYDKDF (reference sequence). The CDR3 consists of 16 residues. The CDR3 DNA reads TGTGCCACCAGCAGAGGGCCCAGAAAAGGGTCCCACGAGCAGTACTTC. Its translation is CATSRGPRKGSHEQYF.

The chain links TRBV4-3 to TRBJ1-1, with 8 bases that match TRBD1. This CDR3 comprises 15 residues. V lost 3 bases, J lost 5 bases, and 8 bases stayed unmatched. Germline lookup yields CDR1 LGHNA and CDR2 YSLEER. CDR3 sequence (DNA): TGCGCCAGCAGCCACCAGGACAGGGCGGGGACTGAAGCTTTCTTT. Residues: CASSHQDRAGTEAFF.

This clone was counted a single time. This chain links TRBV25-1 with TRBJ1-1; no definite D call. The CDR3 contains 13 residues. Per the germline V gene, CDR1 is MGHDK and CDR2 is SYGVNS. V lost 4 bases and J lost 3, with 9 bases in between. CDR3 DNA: TGTGCCAGCAGTGGCCGGGAGTACACTGAAGCTTTCTTT. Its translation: CASSGREYTEAFF.

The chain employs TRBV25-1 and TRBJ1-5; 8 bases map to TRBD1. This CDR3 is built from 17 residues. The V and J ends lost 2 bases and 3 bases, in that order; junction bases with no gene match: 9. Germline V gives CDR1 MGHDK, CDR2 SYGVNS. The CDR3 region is CASSEQAGTGLNQPQHF. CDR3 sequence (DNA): TGTGCCAGCAGTGAACAGGCCGGGACAGGACTCAATCAGCCCCAGCATTTT.

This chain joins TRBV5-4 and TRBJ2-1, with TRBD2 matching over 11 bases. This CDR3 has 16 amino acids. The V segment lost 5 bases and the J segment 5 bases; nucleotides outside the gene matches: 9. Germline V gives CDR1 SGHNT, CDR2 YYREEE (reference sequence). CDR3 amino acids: CASSRLVAGGHNEQFF. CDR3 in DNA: TGTGCCAGCAGTCGACTGGTAGCGGGAGGGCACAATGAGCAGTTCTTC.

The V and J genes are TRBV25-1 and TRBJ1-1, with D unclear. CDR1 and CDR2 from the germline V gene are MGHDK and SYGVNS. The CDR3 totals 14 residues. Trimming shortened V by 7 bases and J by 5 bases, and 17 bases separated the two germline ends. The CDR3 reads CASTRSLMETEAFF. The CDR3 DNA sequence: TGTGCCAGCACCAGATCGTTAATGGAAACTGAAGCTTTCTTT. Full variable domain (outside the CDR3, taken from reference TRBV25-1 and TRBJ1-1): EADIYQTPRYLVIGTGKKITLECSQTMGHDKMYWYQQDPGMELHLIHYSYGVNSTEKGDLSSESTVSRIRTEHFPLTLESARPSHTSQYLCASTRSLMETEAFFGQGTRLTVV.

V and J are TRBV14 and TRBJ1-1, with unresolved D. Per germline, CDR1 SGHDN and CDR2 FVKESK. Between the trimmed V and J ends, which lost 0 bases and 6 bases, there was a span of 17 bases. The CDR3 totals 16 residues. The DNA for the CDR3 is TGTGCCAGCAGCCAAGATTTGGCGAAAAATTCCCCTGAAGCTTTCTTT. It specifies CASSQDLAKNSPEAFF.

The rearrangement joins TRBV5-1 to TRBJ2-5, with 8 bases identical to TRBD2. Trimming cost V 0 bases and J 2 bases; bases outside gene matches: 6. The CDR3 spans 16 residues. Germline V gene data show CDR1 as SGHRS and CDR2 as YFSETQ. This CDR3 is CASSLVAGQQQETQYF. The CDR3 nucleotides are TGCGCCAGCAGCTTGGTAGCGGGACAACAACAAGAGACCCAGTACTTC.

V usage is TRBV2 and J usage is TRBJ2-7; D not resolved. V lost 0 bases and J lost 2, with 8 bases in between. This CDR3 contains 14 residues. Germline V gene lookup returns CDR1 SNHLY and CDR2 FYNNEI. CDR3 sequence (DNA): TGTGCCAGCAGTGAAGCAGGTACACCCTACGAGCAGTACTTC. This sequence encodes CASSEAGTPYEQYF.